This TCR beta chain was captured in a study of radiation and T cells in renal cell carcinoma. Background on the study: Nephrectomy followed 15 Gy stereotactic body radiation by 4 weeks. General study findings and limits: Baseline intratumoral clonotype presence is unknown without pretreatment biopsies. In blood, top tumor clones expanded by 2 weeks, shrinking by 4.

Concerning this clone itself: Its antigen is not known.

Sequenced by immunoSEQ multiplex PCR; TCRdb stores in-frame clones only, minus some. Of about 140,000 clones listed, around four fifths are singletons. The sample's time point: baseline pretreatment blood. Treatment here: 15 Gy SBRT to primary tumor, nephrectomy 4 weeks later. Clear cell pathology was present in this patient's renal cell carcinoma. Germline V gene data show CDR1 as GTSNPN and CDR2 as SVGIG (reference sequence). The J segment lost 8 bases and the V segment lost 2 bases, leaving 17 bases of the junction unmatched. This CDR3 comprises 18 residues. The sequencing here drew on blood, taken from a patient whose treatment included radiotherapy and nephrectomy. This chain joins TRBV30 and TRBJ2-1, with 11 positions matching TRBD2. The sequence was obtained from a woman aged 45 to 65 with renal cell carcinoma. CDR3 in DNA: TGTGCCTGGAGTCCCCTGGACCGACTAGCGGGGCGATATTATGAGCAGTTCTTC. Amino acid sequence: CAWSPLDRLAGRYYEQFF. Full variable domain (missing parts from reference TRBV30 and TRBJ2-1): SQTIHQWPATLVQPVGSPLSLECTVEGTSNPNLYWYRQAAGRGLQLLFYSVGIGQISSEVPQNLSASRPQDRQFILSSKKLLLSDSGFYLCAWSPLDRLAGRYYEQFFGPGTRLTVL.